A single sample is the source of the 2 T cell receptor beta chains below, sequenced in a study of blood T cell repertoires in COVID-19. Method: immunoSEQ multiplex PCR; TCRdb's copy keeps in-frame clones and lacks some. The sample records about 48,000 clones, about four fifths being singletons. Sequencing input: peripheral blood. The receptors stem from a human donor in a cohort sampled during active COVID-19.

The chain employs TRBV5-6 and TRBJ2-3; 12 positions agree with TRBD2. Germline CDR1 reads SGHDT; CDR2 reads YYEEEE. CDR3 length: 16 residues. With 4 bases clipped from V and 4 bases from J, the junction kept 7 bases outside the gene matches. The CDR3 nucleotides read TGTGCCAGCAGCACGGGACCTAGCGGGGGGGCAGATACGCAGTATTTT. Translating it yields CASSTGPSGGADTQYF. The full variable domain, rest sourced from reference TRBV5-6 and TRBJ2-3, is DAGVTQSPTHLIKTRGQQVTLRCSPKSGHDTVSWYQQALGQGPQFIFQYYEEEERQRGNFPDRFSGHQFPNYSSELNVNALLLGDSALYLCASSTGPSGGADTQYFGPGTRLTVL.

This clone was seen once. This chain links TRBV4-1 with TRBJ1-1; D might be TRBD1 (6 bases). This CDR3 has 15 amino acids. V was clipped by 4 bases and J by 1 base, with 13 bases between them. Germline-derived CDR1 and CDR2 are MGHRA and YSYEKL. The CDR3 DNA follows: TGCGCCAGCAGCCGCTCAGGGGCCCCGAACACTGAAGCTTTCTTT. It encodes CASSRSGAPNTEAFF.